Listed below are T cell receptor beta chains from one sample, sequenced in a study of T cells in Graves' hyperthyroidism and ophthalmopathy. TCRdb used MiXCR to reprocess the multiplex PCR reads, holding one entry per CDR3 protein. The table lists about 160,000 distinct CDR3 sequences, less than 10% of them singletons. Sequencing was done on a sample of blood. All receptors come from a woman under 30 with Graves' hyperthyroidism that later progressed to Graves' ophthalmopathy. Both conserved end residues are part of each CDR3. A D gene is named only where the DNA matches it firmly. The size of a clone is reported for some rows only, either as once, few or many, or as a class for expanded clones.

clone_size: NA
d_call: NA
j_call: TRBJ2-3
v_call: TRBV7-3
cdr3_nt: TGTGCCAGCAGCTTAAAAGGTGCAGATACGCAGTATTTT
cdr3_aa: CASSLKGADTQYF

clone_size: NA
d_call: NA
j_call: TRBJ1-5
v_call: TRBV19
cdr3_nt: TGTGCCAGTAGTAATGATCAGGGGAGCAGAGCCCATACTTCGAATCAGCCCCAGCATTTT
cdr3_aa: CASSNDQGSRAHTSNQPQHF

clone_size: many
d_call: NA
j_call: TRBJ1-1
v_call: TRBV20-1
cdr3_nt: TGCAGTGCTAGAGATTGGGGTAGTGGGAACACTGAAGCTTTCTTT
cdr3_aa: CSARDWGSGNTEAFF

clone_size: many
d_call: NA
j_call: TRBJ1-5
v_call: TRBV29-1
cdr3_nt: TGCAGCGTTGTCTCAGGGGTAAATCAGCCCCAGCATTTT
cdr3_aa: CSVVSGVNQPQHF

clone_size: many
d_call: TRBD1
j_call: TRBJ1-1
v_call: TRBV27
cdr3_nt: TGTGCCAGCATCACTACCAAGGGGGGACAGGGTTCCAGCACTGAAGCTTTCTTT
cdr3_aa: CASITTKGGQGSSTEAFF

clone_size: NA
d_call: NA
j_call: TRBJ2-3
v_call: TRBV2
cdr3_nt: TGTGCCAGCAGCTCCCTTTTTGCGGATACGCAGTATTTT
cdr3_aa: CASSSLFADTQYF

clone_size: many
d_call: NA
j_call: TRBJ2-7
v_call: TRBV28
cdr3_nt: TGTGCCAGCAGTTGGAAAGGGGTCGGCGAGCAGTACTTC
cdr3_aa: CASSWKGVGEQYF

clone_size: many
d_call: NA
j_call: TRBJ2-2
v_call: TRBV7-9
cdr3_nt: TGTGCCAGCAGTCCCGTCGCCACCGGGGAGCTGTTTTTT
cdr3_aa: CASSPVATGELFF

clone_size: many
d_call: NA
j_call: TRBJ2-7
v_call: TRBV15
cdr3_nt: TGTGCCACCAGCAGAGAGGAAAACTACGAGCAGTACTTC
cdr3_aa: CATSREENYEQYF

clone_size: NA
d_call: TRBD1
j_call: TRBJ1-2
v_call: TRBV2
cdr3_nt: TGTGCCAGCAAACGGACAGGGGGCGATGGCTACACCTTC
cdr3_aa: CASKRTGGDGYTF

clone_size: many
d_call: NA
j_call: TRBJ2-7
v_call: TRBV11-2
cdr3_nt: TGTGCCAGCAGCTCCTATACAGGGCGCTTGACCTACGAGCAGTACTTC
cdr3_aa: CASSSYTGRLTYEQYF

clone_size: NA
d_call: TRBD2
j_call: TRBJ2-5
v_call: TRBV4-2
cdr3_nt: TGTGCCAGCAGCCAAGAAATTGGTGGCGGGGGGGAGACCCAGTACTTC
cdr3_aa: CASSQEIGGGGETQYF

clone_size: many
d_call: NA
j_call: TRBJ1-1
v_call: TRBV28
cdr3_nt: TGTGCCAGCAGTTTATTAGCGACTGAAGCTTTCTTT
cdr3_aa: CASSLLATEAFF

clone_size: many
d_call: NA
j_call: TRBJ1-1
v_call: TRBV6-5
cdr3_nt: TGTGCCAGCAGTTACAGGAACACTGAAGCTTTCTTT
cdr3_aa: CASSYRNTEAFF

clone_size: many
d_call: NA
j_call: TRBJ1-1
v_call: TRBV24-1
cdr3_nt: TGTGCCACCAGTGATCAATACTCGTACCTTGGATTGAACACTGAAGCTTTCTTT
cdr3_aa: CATSDQYSYLGLNTEAFF

clone_size: many
d_call: NA
j_call: TRBJ2-5
v_call: TRBV7-3
cdr3_nt: TGTGCCAGCAGTCCGGGGTTCCAAGAGACCCAGTACTTC
cdr3_aa: CASSPGFQETQYF

clone_size: few
d_call: TRBD1
j_call: TRBJ2-1
v_call: TRBV5-1
cdr3_nt: TGCGCCAGCAGCCCTACAGGGACAGCACCTATTTTGGGGAATGAGCAGTTCTTC
cdr3_aa: CASSPTGTAPILGNEQFF

clone_size: few
d_call: TRBD2
j_call: TRBJ2-1
v_call: TRBV3-1
cdr3_nt: TGTGCCAGCAGCCAAGACCTAAGCGGGAGTGGTTATTACAATGAGCAGTTCTTC
cdr3_aa: CASSQDLSGSGYYNEQFF

clone_size: many
d_call: NA
j_call: TRBJ1-1
v_call: TRBV20-1
cdr3_nt: TGCAGTGCTAGGGGGATGGGCAGGTTCACTGAAGCTTTCTTT
cdr3_aa: CSARGMGRFTEAFF

clone_size: few
d_call: NA
j_call: TRBJ2-7
v_call: TRBV19
cdr3_nt: TGTGCCAGTAGATCGGGCGGGAACTACGAGCAGTACTTC
cdr3_aa: CASRSGGNYEQYF

clone_size: many
d_call: NA
j_call: TRBJ2-3
v_call: TRBV20-1
cdr3_nt: TGCAGTGCTGTAACTCCCCGACAGGGAGGGACAGATACGCAGTATTTT
cdr3_aa: CSAVTPRQGGTDTQYF

clone_size: NA
d_call: NA
j_call: TRBJ2-7
v_call: TRBV5-5
cdr3_nt: TGTGCCAGCAGCCCGGACCTGACCCACTACGAGCAGTACTTC
cdr3_aa: CASSPDLTHYEQYF

clone_size: few
d_call: TRBD1
j_call: TRBJ2-7
v_call: TRBV7-4
cdr3_nt: TGTGCCAGCAGCAAAGGACAGGGGATCTCCTACGAGCAGTACTTC
cdr3_aa: CASSKGQGISYEQYF

clone_size: many
d_call: NA
j_call: TRBJ2-5
v_call: TRBV7-9
cdr3_nt: TGTGCCAGCAGCGGACCGGGACGGATCCAAGAGACCCAGTACTTC
cdr3_aa: CASSGPGRIQETQYF

clone_size: many
d_call: NA
j_call: TRBJ2-7
v_call: TRBV20-1
cdr3_nt: TGCAGTGCTAGAATTGACGGGAACGAGCAGTACTTC
cdr3_aa: CSARIDGNEQYF

clone_size: NA
d_call: TRBD1
j_call: TRBJ2-3
v_call: TRBV28
cdr3_nt: TGTGCCAGCAGCGTTAGGGGGCATCTGTATTTT
cdr3_aa: CASSVRGHLYF

clone_size: NA
d_call: NA
j_call: TRBJ2-6
v_call: TRBV19
cdr3_nt: TGTGCCAGTTCTGAGGCAGCTGGGGCCAACGTCCTGACTTTC
cdr3_aa: CASSEAAGANVLTF

clone_size: NA
d_call: TRBD2
j_call: TRBJ2-1
v_call: TRBV29-1
cdr3_nt: TGCAGCGGGCGGGGGACTAGCGGGGGGGACTACAATGAGCAGTTCTTC
cdr3_aa: CSGRGTSGGDYNEQFF

clone_size: many
d_call: NA
j_call: TRBJ1-5
v_call: TRBV30
cdr3_nt: TGTGCCTGGAGTATTACCGGGAATCAGCCCCAGCATTTT
cdr3_aa: CAWSITGNQPQHF

clone_size: many
d_call: NA
j_call: TRBJ2-7
v_call: TRBV6-1
cdr3_nt: TGTGCCAGCATTGTTACAGGATACGAGCAGTACTTC
cdr3_aa: CASIVTGYEQYF

clone_size: NA
d_call: NA
j_call: TRBJ1-1
v_call: TRBV5-1
cdr3_nt: TGCGCCAGCAGCTTGGGACACGACGAGGCTTTCTTT
cdr3_aa: CASSLGHDEAFF

clone_size: many
d_call: TRBD1
j_call: TRBJ1-5
v_call: TRBV6-1
cdr3_nt: TGTGCCAGCAGAATTCAGACAGGGACTTTATATCAGCCCCAGCATTTT
cdr3_aa: CASRIQTGTLYQPQHF

clone_size: many
d_call: NA
j_call: TRBJ2-1
v_call: TRBV7-2
cdr3_nt: TGTGCCAGCAGCTTATCCTGGAACAATGAGCAGTTCTTC
cdr3_aa: CASSLSWNNEQFF

clone_size: many
d_call: NA
j_call: TRBJ1-3
v_call: TRBV12-3/TRBV12-4
cdr3_nt: TGTGCCAGCAGTGTTCCAGACCCTGGAAACACCATATATTTT
cdr3_aa: CASSVPDPGNTIYF

clone_size: many
d_call: NA
j_call: TRBJ2-5
v_call: TRBV2
cdr3_nt: TGTGCCAGCAGCAGGGGAGGGACAGAAGAGACCCAGTACTTC
cdr3_aa: CASSRGGTEETQYF

clone_size: many
d_call: NA
j_call: TRBJ1-1
v_call: TRBV11-2
cdr3_nt: TGTGCCAGCAGCTTAACAAGCATGAACACTGAAGCTTTCTTT
cdr3_aa: CASSLTSMNTEAFF

clone_size: many
d_call: NA
j_call: TRBJ2-7
v_call: TRBV11-2
cdr3_nt: TGTGCCAGCAGCGGAACAGGGTTTTTTTTTGGCTCCTACGAGCAGTACTTC
cdr3_aa: CASSGTGFFFGSYEQYF

clone_size: many
d_call: TRBD1
j_call: TRBJ2-3
v_call: TRBV6-1
cdr3_nt: TGTGCCAGCAGTGAAGGGGGACAGGGTGTAGATACGCAGTATTTT
cdr3_aa: CASSEGGQGVDTQYF

clone_size: many
d_call: TRBD1
j_call: TRBJ2-7
v_call: TRBV28
cdr3_nt: TGTGCCAGCAGTTTATTGGACAGGGGATTAAGGGAGCAGTACTTC
cdr3_aa: CASSLLDRGLREQYF

clone_size: many
d_call: NA
j_call: TRBJ2-7
v_call: TRBV3-1
cdr3_nt: TGTGCCAGCAGCCAAGGAATCGAGCAGTACTTC
cdr3_aa: CASSQGIEQYF

clone_size: many
d_call: NA
j_call: TRBJ1-2
v_call: TRBV27
cdr3_nt: TGTGCCAGTAGTGGGTTGAATGGCTACACCTTC
cdr3_aa: CASSGLNGYTF

clone_size: many
d_call: NA
j_call: TRBJ2-5
v_call: TRBV20-1
cdr3_nt: TGCAGTGCTGAGGGGACCCGGACTGGAGAGACCCAGTACTTC
cdr3_aa: CSAEGTRTGETQYF

clone_size: NA
d_call: TRBD2
j_call: TRBJ2-1
v_call: TRBV19
cdr3_nt: TGTGCCAGTAGTATAGCGGGGGGGCGCGGCAATGAGCAGTTCTTC
cdr3_aa: CASSIAGGRGNEQFF

clone_size: many
d_call: NA
j_call: TRBJ2-4
v_call: TRBV9
cdr3_nt: TGTGCCAGCAGCGTAGGAGGGCAGAGCAAAAACATTCAGTACTTC
cdr3_aa: CASSVGGQSKNIQYF

clone_size: many
d_call: NA
j_call: TRBJ2-1
v_call: TRBV20-1
cdr3_nt: TGCAGTGCTAGAGTAGGAGCGGAAAAAAGGGGTGAGCAGTTCTTC
cdr3_aa: CSARVGAEKRGEQFF

clone_size: NA
d_call: NA
j_call: TRBJ1-4
v_call: TRBV19
cdr3_nt: TGTGCCAGTAGTACGACAACTAATGAAAAACTGTTTTTT
cdr3_aa: CASSTTTNEKLFF

clone_size: many
d_call: NA
j_call: TRBJ1-2
v_call: TRBV20-1
cdr3_nt: TGCAGTGCTAGACTTTCCGACAGCGACTATGGCTACACCTTC
cdr3_aa: CSARLSDSDYGYTF

clone_size: many
d_call: NA
j_call: TRBJ2-7
v_call: TRBV2
cdr3_nt: TGTGCCAGCAGTTACAGTTACGAGCAGTACTTC
cdr3_aa: CASSYSYEQYF

clone_size: NA
d_call: NA
j_call: TRBJ1-4
v_call: TRBV29-1
cdr3_nt: TGCAGCGTTGAAATGGGGGATGAAAAACTGTTTTTT
cdr3_aa: CSVEMGDEKLFF

clone_size: many
d_call: NA
j_call: TRBJ2-7
v_call: TRBV20-1
cdr3_nt: TGCAGTGCCGAGGGGGGCTCGGGCTACGAGCAGTACTTC
cdr3_aa: CSAEGGSGYEQYF

clone_size: NA
d_call: NA
j_call: TRBJ2-5
v_call: TRBV6-1
cdr3_nt: TGTGCCAGCATCGAAGGGCAGGCGGAACAAGAGACCCAGTACTTC
cdr3_aa: CASIEGQAEQETQYF

clone_size: many
d_call: NA
j_call: TRBJ2-4
v_call: TRBV6-1
cdr3_nt: TGTGCCAGCAGTGACATACAGGGACTGGCCAAAAACATTCAGTACTTC
cdr3_aa: CASSDIQGLAKNIQYF

clone_size: NA
d_call: NA
j_call: TRBJ2-7
v_call: TRBV6-2/TRBV6-3
cdr3_nt: TGTGCCAGCAGGTTAGACGGCGCGGACACTACCTACGAGCAGTACTTC
cdr3_aa: CASRLDGADTTYEQYF

clone_size: many
d_call: TRBD2
j_call: TRBJ2-5
v_call: TRBV3-1
cdr3_nt: TGTGCCAGCAGCCAAGAAGCGGGGGGGGAGACCCAGTACTTC
cdr3_aa: CASSQEAGGETQYF

clone_size: many
d_call: NA
j_call: TRBJ2-3
v_call: TRBV6-1
cdr3_nt: TGTGCCAGCAGTGAACTCGGAACAGTCACAGATACGCAGTATTTT
cdr3_aa: CASSELGTVTDTQYF

clone_size: many
d_call: NA
j_call: TRBJ1-2
v_call: TRBV30
cdr3_nt: TGTGCCTGGAGTGGGGGGTTGGTGACTGGCTACACCTTC
cdr3_aa: CAWSGGLVTGYTF

clone_size: many
d_call: NA
j_call: TRBJ1-2
v_call: TRBV7-8
cdr3_nt: TGTGCCAGCAGCTTAGGGGCCCACCCTAACTATGGCTACACCTTC
cdr3_aa: CASSLGAHPNYGYTF